The 8 T cell receptor beta chains below were found in one sample sequenced in a study of cytomegalovirus exposure and HLA in healthy donors. PCR involved 60 Vbeta and 13 Jbeta primers. The data were produced by immunoSEQ multiplex PCR, yet TCRdb's version contains in-frame clones alone and is incomplete. The sample has about 160,000 clones; roughly 85% are singletons. The sample taken for sequencing was PBMCs. The receptor set was obtained from a boy between 2 and 10 years old in good health and CMV-seronegative.

This clone was detected only a few times. V is TRBV2 and J is TRBJ2-5, with TRBD2 matching over 10 bases. V gave up 4 bases and J gave up 1 base; unmatched junction bases: 3. Germline V lookup: CDR1 SNHLY, CDR2 FYNNEI. The length of the CDR3 is 15 residues. The CDR3 here is CASSVAGGIQETQYF. CDR3 bases: TGTGCCAGCAGTGTAGCGGGGGGAATCCAAGAGACCCAGTACTTC.

The chain employs TRBV6-1 and TRBJ1-5; D unresolved. Trimming shortened V by 3 bases and J by 6 bases, and 3 bases separated the two germline ends. Germline V gene sequence: CDR1 MNHNS, CDR2 SASEGT. The CDR3 is 11 residues long. The CDR3 loop reads CASSDLQPQHF. The CDR3 coding sequence is TGTGCCAGCAGTGATCTTCAGCCCCAGCATTTT.

The chain joins TRBV7-2 to TRBJ2-7, with TRBD1 identical over 7 bases. This CDR3 is built from 17 residues. Germline V CDR1 and CDR2: SGHTA, FQGNSA. J was trimmed by 2 bases and V by 4 bases; bases with no gene match: 14. The CDR3 loop is CASSSETLRDRAYEQYF. Here the CDR3 DNA reads TGTGCCAGCAGCTCAGAGACCCTCCGGGACAGAGCCTACGAGCAGTACTTC.

This chain connects TRBV5-1 to TRBJ1-5, with D perhaps matching TRBD1 (6 bases). Between the trimmed V and J ends, which lost 4 bases and 4 bases, there was a span of 9 bases. CDR1 is SGHRS, CDR2 YFSETQ, per germline. The CDR3 length is 13 residues. CDR3: CASSLTGNQPQHF. CDR3 DNA sequence: TGCGCCAGCAGCCTGACAGGAAATCAGCCCCAGCATTTT.

The V and J genes are TRBV2 and TRBJ2-1; possibly TRBD1 for D (7 bases). V was trimmed by 6 bases and J by 0 bases, leaving 12 bases between them. Germline CDR1 and CDR2: SNHLY and FYNNEI. CDR3 length equals 15 residues. CDR3: CASRGGQSSYNEQFF. CDR3 coding DNA: TGTGCCAGCAGGGGGGGACAGTCCTCCTACAATGAGCAGTTCTTC.

CDR3 DNA sequence: TGTGCCAGTATGGACAGTCAAAGGACTGAAGCTTTCTTT. Translating gives CASMDSQRTEAFF. This rearrangement joins TRBV19 to TRBJ1-1; D may be TRBD1 (6 bases). This CDR3 comprises 13 residues. Germline V lookup: CDR1 LNHDA, CDR2 SQIVND (reference sequence). Between the trimmed V and J ends, which lost 7 bases and 5 bases, there was a span of 14 bases. The whole variable domain, remainder taken from reference TRBV19 and TRBJ1-1, is DGGITQSPKYLFRKEGQNVTLSCEQNLNHDAMYWYRQDPGQGLRLIYYSQIVNDFQKGDIAEGYSVSREKKESFPLTVTSAQKNPTAFYLCASMDSQRTEAFFGQGTRLTVV.

The gene calls are TRBV7-9 and TRBJ2-5; D is perhaps TRBD2 (5 bases). The J call may not be correct, given that the DNA end is closer to TRBJ2-7. Per the germline V gene, CDR1 is SEHNR and CDR2 is FQNEAQ (reference sequence). The CDR3 loop spans 14 amino acids. This CDR3 is CASSLGTVGGEQYF. The CDR3 nucleotides are TGTGCCAGCAGCTTAGGTACGGTCGGAGGCGAGCAGTACTTC.

The V and J genes are TRBV5-5 and TRBJ2-1; 9 bases match TRBD1. This CDR3 comprises 13 residues. Germline values: CDR1 SGHKS, CDR2 YYEKEE (reference sequence). With V trimmed by 6 bases and J by 7 bases, 5 bases remained unmatched. The CDR3 region is CASNLQGANEQFF. The DNA for the CDR3 is TGTGCCAGCAACCTACAGGGGGCGAATGAGCAGTTCTTC.